The source of this T cell receptor beta chain is a study of CD8+ T cells in alopecia areata. Study context: Patients in the study were on tofacitinib for 6 to 18 months, then off it for 6 months.

The CDR3 is made up of 14 amino acids. The germline CDR1 and CDR2 sequences are MNHEY and SVGAGI. Sequencing used cDNA as its template, made by extracting RNA and reverse transcribing it. This table comes from immunoSEQ multiplex PCR, and its TCRdb copy is limited to in-frame clones, with some not included. The data contain about 69,000 clones, under 75% of them singletons. Source: CD8+ T cells sorted from blood, taken at week 0. This TCR came from a human donor with alopecia areata. The genes are TRBV6-5 and TRBJ1-1, with a tentative D call TRBD1 (5 bases). CDR3 loop: CASRPGPQGTEAFF. The CDR3, as DNA: TGTGCAAGCCGCCCGGGGCCTCAAGGCACTGAAGCTTTCTTT.